The rows below give T cell receptor beta chains drawn from one sample of a study of regulatory T cells in long-lasting Graves disease. TCRdb fed the multiplex PCR reads into MiXCR, producing one record per CDR3 protein. The data contain about 560,000 distinct CDR3 sequences, approximately 16% of them seen just once; the ten biggest clones take up 12%. These data also formed part of another study, on T cells in Graves' hyperthyroidism and ophthalmopathy.

Sample: peripheral blood mononuclear cells (PBMCs), taken at new diagnosis, from a patient treated with antithyroid drugs. The source is a man aged 18 to 29 with Graves disease. Each CDR3 is given without its conserved first and last residue. Not every row has a clone size; where given, it reads once, few, many or a size class.

j_call cdr3_length clone_size v_call cdr3_aa
TRBJ2-6 10 many TRBV30 AWSPGANVLT
TRBJ1-1 13 many TRBV6-9 ASSFHPRWDTEAF
TRBJ2-1 21 - TRBV5-1 ASSFYICSAPRGGRASFSEQF
TRBJ1-5 14 - TRBV5-1 ASSPGTDYSNQPQH
TRBJ1-6 14 - TRBV7-2 ASSPSVSSYNSPLH
TRBJ1-6 12 - TRBV28 ASSLTGSGSPLH
TRBJ2-7 13 many TRBV30 AWIRRDRQPYEQY
TRBJ2-2 15 - TRBV15 ATSRDGPPTNTGELF
TRBJ1-1 13 - TRBV5-4 ASSRSGLEATEAF
TRBJ1-1 11 many TRBV19 ASSIVGSTEAF
TRBJ2-1 15 many TRBV11-2 ASSLVLAGSTYNEQF
TRBJ2-7 9 - TRBV7-9 ASSEGPHPY
TRBJ1-3 14 once TRBV7-9 AGSLLGGSSGNTIY
TRBJ2-5 13 many TRBV7-7 ASSPSTGGSETQY
TRBJ2-2 13 - TRBV30 AWSDGRADFGELF
TRBJ2-3 12 many TRBV29-1 SVEGSSPPDTQY
TRBJ2-7 11 many TRBV30 AWSSGDSYEQY
TRBJ2-5 11 few TRBV28 ASVKTVQETQY
TRBJ1-5 17 many TRBV6-1 ASRARAYRDSYSNQPQH
TRBJ1-2 13 many TRBV7-3 ASSLTGTGLYGYT
TRBJ2-1 13 few TRBV5-1 ASSSSGTAANEQF
TRBJ1-5 11 - TRBV6-1 ASGDRGDQPQH
TRBJ1-4 12 - TRBV11-2 ASSLISANEKLF
TRBJ1-5 13 many TRBV6-2/TRBV6-3 ASNPGQGDGQPQH
TRBJ2-1 14 - TRBV7-9 ASSYPTSGSFNEQF
TRBJ2-7 10 few TRBV19 ASGSISYEQY
TRBJ2-3 12 few TRBV28 ASTGGQGGDTQY
TRBJ2-5 12 few TRBV5-1 ASSVGTSQETQY
TRBJ1-3 14 - TRBV3-1 ASSQDRVFSGNTIY
TRBJ2-3 13 many TRBV2 ASSVRQVGTDTQY
TRBJ1-5 10 - TRBV20-1 SAKVRSQPQH
TRBJ2-3 15 many TRBV2 ASSPGTLPTSTDTQY
TRBJ2-7 10 many TRBV11-1 ASGGDSYEQY
TRBJ2-3 14 few TRBV6-2/TRBV6-3 ASSYSGRGVMDTQY
TRBJ2-1 14 few TRBV5-1 ASSSLSSGTSNEQF
TRBJ2-2 14 - TRBV20-1 SARDKTSWNTGELF
TRBJ2-7 13 many TRBV7-9 ASSLGFGTGNEQY
TRBJ2-7 11 few TRBV7-6 ASSPGAEYEQY
TRBJ1-2 14 few TRBV4-1 ASSQEARTRDSGYT
TRBJ2-7 12 few TRBV19 ASSIAGVSYEQY
TRBJ1-1 11 many TRBV30 ACRRGVNTEAF
TRBJ1-1 12 - TRBV7-9 ASSSTQGWTEAF
TRBJ1-4 13 many TRBV2 ASRGDTGFGEKLF
TRBJ1-3 14 - TRBV6-1 ASSPQLGGSGNTIY
TRBJ2-1 13 - TRBV12-3/TRBV12-4 ASSLSSGRANEQF
TRBJ1-2 11 many TRBV28 ASSLGGNYGYT
TRBJ2-5 13 many TRBV30 AWSVVGGRQETQY
TRBJ2-7 13 - TRBV6-1 ASLPGQGSSYEQY
- 13 - TRBV3-1 ASSQVVVAGETQY
TRBJ2-7 7 many TRBV12-3/TRBV12-4 AICYEQY
TRBJ1-2 14 many TRBV6-5 ASSYTIGQGSHGYT
TRBJ1-1 11 many TRBV6-1 ASKETSNTEAF
TRBJ1-1 13 few TRBV6-2/TRBV6-3 ASSYSNRANTEAL
TRBJ1-5 13 few TRBV4-1 ASSQDEGEFLPQH
TRBJ1-2 14 few TRBV27 ASSFLEQGSNYGYT